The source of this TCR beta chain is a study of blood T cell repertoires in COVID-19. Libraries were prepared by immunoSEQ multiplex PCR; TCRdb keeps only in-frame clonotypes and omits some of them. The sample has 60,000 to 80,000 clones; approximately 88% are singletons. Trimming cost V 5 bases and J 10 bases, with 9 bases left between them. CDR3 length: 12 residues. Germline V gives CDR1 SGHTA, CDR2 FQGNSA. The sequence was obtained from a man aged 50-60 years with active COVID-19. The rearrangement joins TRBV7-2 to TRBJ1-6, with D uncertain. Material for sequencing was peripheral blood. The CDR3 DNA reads TGTGCCAGCAGCCCCGCCGGGTCACCCCTCCACTTT. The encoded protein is CASSPAGSPLHF.